This T cell receptor beta chain originates from a study of shared clonotypes between healthy human individuals. The count of this clone is one. Its antigen is unknown. The sample contains more than one DNA sequence encoding this CDR3. Germline values: CDR1 SGHRS, CDR2 YFSETQ. This CDR3 contains 15 residues. Deletions cut 4 bases from V and 0 bases from J, with 10 bases between. The data were produced by immunoSEQ multiplex PCR, yet TCRdb's version contains in-frame clones alone and is incomplete. This sample has 2,500,000 or so clones, with roughly 93% found just once. Study conclusions and caveats: With few donors, the genetic and exposure-history diversity represented was limited.

The sequence came from a man between 18 and 35 years old in good health. Some clones in this sample may be carry-over from other donors' samples. Sequences were obtained from naive CD4+ T cells from PBMCs. Regarding subset: CD45RA+ positively selected. J is TRBJ1-4 and V is TRBV5-1, with D unclear. This CDR3 reads CASSRRAATNEKLFF. The DNA for the CDR3 is TGCGCCAGCAGCCGGCGGGCAGCAACTAATGAAAAACTGTTTTTT.